Sequencing of this T cell receptor beta chain was carried out in a study of OX40 agonist ivuxolimab in advanced cancers. Trimming took off 4 bases at V and 0 bases at J, with 10 bases between the two ends. Germline CDR1 and CDR2: SGHRS and YFSETQ. The CDR3 runs to 14 residues. Here immunoSEQ multiplex PCR was the method, and the copy in TCRdb shows in-frame clones only, minus some. This table holds 65,000 to 85,000 clones, about 87% found once. This receptor was taken from an adult with an advanced solid tumor such as melanoma, head and neck, liver or kidney cancer. Material: CD4+ or CD8+ T cells sorted from blood, obtained in a trial of the OX40 agonist ivuxolimab. The chain combines TRBV5-1 with TRBJ1-1; D gene uncertain. The CDR3 protein is CASSPSPLNTEAFF. In nucleotides, the CDR3 is TGCGCCAGCAGCCCCTCACCCTTGAACACTGAAGCTTTCTTT. The full variable domain, rest sourced from reference TRBV5-1 and TRBJ1-1, is KAGVTQTPRYLIKTRGQQVTLSCSPISGHRSVSWYQQTPGQGLQFLFEYFSETQRNKGNFPGRFSGRQFSNSRSEMNVSTLELGDSALYLCASSPSPLNTEAFFGQGTRLTVV.